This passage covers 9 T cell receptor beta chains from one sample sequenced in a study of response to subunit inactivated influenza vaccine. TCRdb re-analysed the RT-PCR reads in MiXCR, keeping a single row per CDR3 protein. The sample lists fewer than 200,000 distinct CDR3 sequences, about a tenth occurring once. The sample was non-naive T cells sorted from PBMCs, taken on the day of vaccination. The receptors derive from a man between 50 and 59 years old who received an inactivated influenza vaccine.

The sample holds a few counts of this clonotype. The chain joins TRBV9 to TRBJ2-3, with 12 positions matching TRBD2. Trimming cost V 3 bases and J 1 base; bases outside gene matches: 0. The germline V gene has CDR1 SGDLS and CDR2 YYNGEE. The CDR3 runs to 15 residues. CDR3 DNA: TGTGCCAGCAGCGCTAGCGGGAGGGGCACAGATACGCAGTATTTT. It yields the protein CASSASGRGTDTQYF. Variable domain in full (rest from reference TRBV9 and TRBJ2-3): DSGVTQTPKHLITATGQRVTLRCSPRSGDLSVYWYQQSLDQGLQFLIQYYNGEERAKGNILERFSAQQFPDLHSELNLSSLELGDSALYFCASSASGRGTDTQYFGPGTRLTVL.

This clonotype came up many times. The CDR3 loop reads CASGGGGRASGNTIYF. In DNA form, the CDR3 reads TGTGCCAGCGGAGGGGGGGGAAGAGCCTCTGGAAACACCATATATTTT. The chain carries TRBV9 and TRBJ1-3; weak D call: TRBD1 (6 bases). The CDR3 length is 16 residues. V gave up 7 bases and J gave up 0 bases, with 17 bases separating them. Per the germline V gene, CDR1 is SGDLS and CDR2 is YYNGEE.

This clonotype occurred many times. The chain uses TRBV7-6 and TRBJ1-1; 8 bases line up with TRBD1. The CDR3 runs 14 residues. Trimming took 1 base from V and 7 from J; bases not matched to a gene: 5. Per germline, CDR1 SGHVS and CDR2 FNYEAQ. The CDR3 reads CASSLGLGTGEAFF. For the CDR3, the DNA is TGTGCCAGCAGCTTAGGATTGGGGACAGGTGAAGCTTTCTTT.

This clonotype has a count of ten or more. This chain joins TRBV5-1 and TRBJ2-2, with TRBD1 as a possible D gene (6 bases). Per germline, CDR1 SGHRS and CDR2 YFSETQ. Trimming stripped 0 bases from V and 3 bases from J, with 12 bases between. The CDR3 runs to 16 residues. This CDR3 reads CASSLVLGADTGELFF. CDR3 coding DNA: TGCGCCAGCAGCTTGGTCCTGGGGGCAGACACCGGGGAGCTGTTTTTT.

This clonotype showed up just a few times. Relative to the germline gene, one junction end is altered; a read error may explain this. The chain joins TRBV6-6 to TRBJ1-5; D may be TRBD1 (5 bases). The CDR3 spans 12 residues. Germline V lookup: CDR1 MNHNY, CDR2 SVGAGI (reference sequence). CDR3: CASSYSDQDKGF. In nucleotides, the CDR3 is TGTGCCAGCAGTTACTCGGACCAGGACAAGGGTTTT.

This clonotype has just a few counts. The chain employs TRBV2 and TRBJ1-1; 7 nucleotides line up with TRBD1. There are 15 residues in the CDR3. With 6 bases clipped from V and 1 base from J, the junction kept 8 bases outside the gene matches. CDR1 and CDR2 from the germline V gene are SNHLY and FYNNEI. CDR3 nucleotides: TGTGCCAGCAGGATCCGGACAGGACGGAACACTGAAGCTTTCTTT. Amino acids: CASRIRTGRNTEAFF.

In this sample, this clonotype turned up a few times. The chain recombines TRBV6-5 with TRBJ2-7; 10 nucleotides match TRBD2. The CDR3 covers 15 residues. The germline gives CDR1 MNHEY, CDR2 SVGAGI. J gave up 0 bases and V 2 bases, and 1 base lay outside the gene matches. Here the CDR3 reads CASSYTSGVSYEQYF. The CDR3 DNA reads TGTGCCAGCAGTTACACTAGCGGGGTCTCCTACGAGCAGTACTTC.

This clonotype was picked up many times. CDR3 region: CASSLGPPGNEQFF. The CDR3 DNA is TGTGCCAGCAGCCTAGGCCCCCCCGGCAATGAGCAGTTCTTC. The V call is TRBV11-2, the J call TRBJ2-1; no reliable D call. The CDR3 sequence is 14 residues long. The ends were cut back, 5 bases at V and 6 bases at J, with 14 bases in the middle. Germline CDR1 is SGHAT and CDR2 is FQNNGV.

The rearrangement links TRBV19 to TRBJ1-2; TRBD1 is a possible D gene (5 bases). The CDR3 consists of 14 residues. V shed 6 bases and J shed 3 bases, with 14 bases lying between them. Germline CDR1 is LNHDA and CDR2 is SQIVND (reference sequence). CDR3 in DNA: TGTGCCAGTAGAGGAGAGGAGGGACACTATGGCTACACCTTC. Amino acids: CASRGEEGHYGYTF.